What follows are 27 T cell receptor beta chains derived from one specimen sequenced in a study of blood T cell repertoires in COVID-19. Repertoires were generated with immunoSEQ multiplex PCR, while TCRdb's copy carries only in-frame clones and drops some. The table lists about 200,000 clones, around 86% of them singletons. The specimen was peripheral blood. These receptors were obtained from a human donor in a cohort sampled during active COVID-19.

The chain links TRBV7-8 to TRBJ2-5; 8 bases fit TRBD2. The length of the CDR3 is 18 residues. Germline V CDR1 and CDR2: SGHVS, FQNEAQ. Trimming took 1 base from V and 5 from J; bases not matched to a gene: 15. As DNA, the CDR3 is TGTGCCAGCAGCTTAGGAACGGTCGGGACTAGTCTTTTCGAGACCCAGTACTTC. It is translated as CASSLGTVGTSLFETQYF.

Only one count was recorded for this clone. The CDR3 region is CASSVGQRDYEQYF. The DNA of the CDR3 is TGTGCCAGCAGTGTCGGACAGCGAGACTACGAGCAGTACTTC. The V gene is TRBV2, the J gene TRBJ2-7; D is possibly TRBD1 (6 bases). Looked up from germline, CDR1 is SNHLY and CDR2 is FYNNEI. This CDR3 region has 14 residues. V was clipped by 4 bases and J by 3 bases, with 13 bases between them. The complete variable domain, with remaining parts taken from reference TRBV2 and TRBJ2-7, reads EPEVTQTPSHQVTQMGQEVILRCVPISNHLYFYWYRQILGQKVEFLVSFYNNEISEKSEIFDDQFSVERPDGSNFTLKIRSTKLEDSAMYFCASSVGQRDYEQYFGPGTRLTVT.

The CDR3 is CASTPWDRGRNEQFF. Here the CDR3 DNA reads TGTGCCAGCACCCCATGGGACAGGGGGCGAAATGAGCAGTTCTTC. V usage is TRBV6-2 or TRBV6-3 and J usage is TRBJ2-1; 12 bases agree with TRBD1. Germline V gene lookup returns CDR1 MNHEY and CDR2 SVGEGT. There are 15 residues in the CDR3. Trimming at V came to 7 bases and at J to 7 bases, leaving 8 bases not matched to a gene.

This clone was counted a few times. This chain uses TRBV27 with TRBJ2-7; 7 nucleotides align to TRBD2. With V trimmed by 0 bases and J by 3 bases, 8 bases remained unmatched. This CDR3 has 16 residues. The V gene's germline CDR1 is MNHEY and CDR2 SMNVEV (reference sequence). CDR3 region: CASSLSWGRDYYEQYF. The CDR3 coding sequence is TGTGCCAGCAGTTTATCCTGGGGCCGGGACTACTACGAGCAGTACTTC.

This chain joins TRBV24-1 and TRBJ1-1; TRBD1 matches at 9 bases. The V gene end was trimmed by 3 bases and the J gene end by 2 bases; junction bases not matched to a gene: 9. Germline values: CDR1 KGHDR, CDR2 SFDVKD. This CDR3 has 17 residues. CDR3 in amino acids: CATSDAGQGLGNTEAFF. The CDR3 DNA is TGTGCCACCAGTGATGCGGGACAGGGTTTGGGTAACACTGAAGCTTTCTTT.

The count of this clone is one. This chain connects TRBV27 to TRBJ2-5; 7 bases agree with TRBD1. J was trimmed by 4 bases and V by 5 bases; bases with no gene match: 4. The CDR3 has 13 amino acids. Germline V gene lookup returns CDR1 MNHEY and CDR2 SMNVEV (reference sequence). The DNA for the CDR3 is TGTGCCAGCAGTCCTTGGACAGGAGAGACCCAGTACTTC. Encoded protein: CASSPWTGETQYF.

This clone was detected only a few times. This sequence joins TRBV7-9 and TRBJ2-7; 7 nucleotides line up with TRBD1. CDR1 is SEHNR and CDR2 is FQNEAQ in the germline V gene (reference sequence). CDR3 length: 13 amino acids. The V gene end was trimmed by 8 bases and the J gene end by 0 bases; junction bases not matched to a gene: 4. CDR3 sequence reads: CASLAGGSYEQYF. The CDR3 nucleotides are TGTGCCAGCCTGGCAGGGGGCTCCTACGAGCAGTACTTC.

This clone was seen a single time. This chain connects TRBV6-5 to TRBJ2-7; 7 bases are shared with TRBD1. In germline, CDR1 is MNHEY, CDR2 SVGAGI. Trimming cost V 4 bases and J 0 bases; bases outside gene matches: 6. The CDR3 is made up of 15 amino acids. CDR3 loop: CASSSTGVSSYEQYF. In nucleotides, the CDR3 is TGTGCCAGCAGTTCAACAGGGGTGAGCTCCTACGAGCAGTACTTC.

V gene TRBV6-6 combines with J gene TRBJ2-1; D possibly corresponds to TRBD2 (8 bases). Germline V gene data show CDR1 as MNHNY and CDR2 as SVGAGI (reference sequence). The CDR3 is made up of 15 amino acids. The V end lost 6 bases, the J end lost 6 bases, and 18 bases lay between the germline ends. CDR3 sequence reads: CASRTRQGLVNEQFF. Written as DNA, the CDR3 is TGTGCCAGCAGAACACGACAGGGACTAGTCAATGAGCAGTTCTTC.

Here the CDR3 DNA reads TGTGCCAGCAGTTTTTATAGGACAGGGGGCTATGGCTACACCTTC. This sequence encodes CASSFYRTGGYGYTF. V is TRBV28 and J is TRBJ1-2; 10 bases match TRBD1. CDR1 is MDHEN and CDR2 is SYDVKM in the germline V gene. The CDR3 length is 15 residues. Unmatched junction bases numbered 5, after V lost 3 bases and J lost 4 bases.

This rearrangement joins TRBV30 to TRBJ1-4, with D hard to call. Germline loops: CDR1 GTSNPN, CDR2 SVGIG (reference sequence). This CDR3 has 14 residues. V was shortened by 4 bases and J by 6 bases, with 15 bases between the two germline ends. The CDR3 loop is CAWNTAGIDEKLFF. The CDR3 DNA sequence: TGTGCCTGGAATACGGCGGGGATAGATGAAAAACTGTTTTTT.

The chain combines TRBV27 with TRBJ1-1, with a tentative D call TRBD1 (6 bases). Trimming pared 7 bases from V and 0 bases from J, leaving 12 bases between. Germline loops: CDR1 MNHEY, CDR2 SMNVEV (reference sequence). The CDR3 runs 14 residues. The CDR3 bases are TGTGCCAGCAAGTACCAGGGGATGAACACTGAAGCTTTCTTT. Protein product: CASKYQGMNTEAFF.

The chain uses TRBV14 and TRBJ1-2; 7 bases fit TRBD1. Germline CDR1 reads SGHDN; CDR2 reads FVKESK. V lost 4 bases and J lost 6; bases outside the gene matches: 5. The CDR3 is 13 amino acids. In DNA, the CDR3 is TGTGCCAGCAGCCCGGACAGGAGAAATGGCTACACCTTC. Protein product: CASSPDRRNGYTF.

The CDR3 bases are TGTGCCACTTTAGCGGATACCTACAATGAGCAGTTCTTC. This gives the protein CATLADTYNEQFF. The chain joins TRBV28 to TRBJ2-1, with D possibly TRBD2 on 6 matching bases. Trimming removed 10 bases from V and 2 bases from J, with 12 bases in between. Per the germline V gene, CDR1 is MDHEN and CDR2 is SYDVKM. This CDR3 is built from 13 residues.

The genes are TRBV7-9 and TRBJ1-5, with 7 bases that match TRBD1. Germline trimming cut 5 bases from V and 4 bases from J; bases unmatched to any gene: 11. The CDR3 is made up of 16 amino acids. The germline V gene has CDR1 SEHNR and CDR2 FQNEAQ (reference sequence). The CDR3 loop is CASSVLTGEGNQPQHF. The CDR3 nucleotides are TGTGCCAGCAGCGTCCTCACAGGGGAAGGGAATCAGCCCCAGCATTTT. The full variable domain, in which reference TRBV7-9 and TRBJ1-5 provide the parts outside the CDR3, is DTGVSQNPRHKITKRGQNVTFRCDPISEHNRLYWYRQTLGQGPEFLTYFQNEAQLEKSRLLSDRFSAERPKGSFSTLEIQRTEQGDSAMYLCASSVLTGEGNQPQHFGDGTRLSIL.

The chain recombines TRBV24-1 with TRBJ2-3; 7 bases fit TRBD1. Germline V CDR1 and CDR2: KGHDR, SFDVKD. This CDR3 spans 15 amino acids. V shed 6 bases, J shed 3 bases, and the junction held 8 bases outside the gene matches. This CDR3 is CATSPTGSGTDTQYF. The CDR3 DNA follows: TGTGCCACCAGTCCGACAGGGTCTGGGACAGATACGCAGTATTTT.

V usage is TRBV6-2 or TRBV6-3 and J usage is TRBJ1-1, with TRBD1 as a possible D gene (6 bases). The V and J ends lost 3 bases and 10 bases respectively, with 15 bases between them. Germline V CDR1 and CDR2: MNHEY, SVGEGT. The CDR3 is 13 amino acids. The chain's CDR3 is CASSYTTGSGAFF. Here the CDR3 DNA reads TGTGCCAGCAGTTATACCACAGGGTCTGGAGCTTTCTTT.

V gene TRBV5-8 combines with J gene TRBJ2-7; 8 bases line up with TRBD1. Germline lookup yields CDR1 SGHTS and CDR2 YDEGEE. This CDR3 is built from 13 residues. V lost 3 bases, J lost 3 bases, and 2 bases stayed unmatched. The DNA for the CDR3 is TGTGCCAGCAGCTGGGACAGGAACTACGAGCAGTACTTC. It translates to CASSWDRNYEQYF.

CDR3: CASSFDRYGYTF. In DNA, the CDR3 is TGTGCCAGCAGCTTCGACAGGTATGGCTACACCTTC. The genes are TRBV5-6 and TRBJ1-2; TRBD1 might be the D (6 bases). The germline V gene encodes CDR1 SGHDT and CDR2 YYEEEE. Trimming pared 2 bases from V and 5 bases from J, leaving 7 bases between. CDR3 size: 12 residues.

This chain uses TRBV7-2 with TRBJ2-7, with 8 bases lining up with TRBD1. CDR3 length: 15 residues. The germline CDR1 and CDR2 sequences are SGHTA and FQGNSA. The J segment lost 2 bases and the V segment lost 5 bases, leaving 8 bases of the junction unmatched. In DNA, the CDR3 is TGTGCCAGCAGCCGCCAGGGACAGGCCGCCTACGAGCAGTACTTC. Translated, it gives CASSRQGQAAYEQYF.

The chain joins TRBV29-1 to TRBJ2-5; D is perhaps TRBD1 (6 bases). The CDR3 totals 14 residues. Germline V gene sequence: CDR1 SQVTM, CDR2 ANQGSEA. V was pared by 0 bases and J by 1 base, with 9 bases between. The CDR3 DNA reads as TGCAGCGTTGAAGATGGACAGTCCCAAGAGACCCAGTACTTC. Its translation: CSVEDGQSQETQYF.

V is TRBV3-1 (or the pseudogene TRBV3-2) and J is TRBJ1-2; 10 bases line up with TRBD1. This CDR3 contains 15 residues. V dropped 5 bases and J dropped 8; count of bases not matched to a gene: 11. CDR1 LGHDT and CDR2 YNNKEL come from the germline V gene (reference sequence). The CDR3 is CASSSPGTGVEGYTF. CDR3 DNA: TGTGCCAGCAGCAGTCCCGGGACAGGGGTAGAGGGCTACACCTTC.

The chain recombines TRBV29-1 with TRBJ1-5, with D hard to call. Trimming pared 4 bases from V and 1 base from J, leaving 11 bases between. The germline CDR1 and CDR2 sequences are SQVTM and ANQGSEA. The CDR3 contains 14 residues. The CDR3 bases are TGCAGCGTTGGCGGGATTCAAAGCAATCAGCCCCAGCATTTT. It specifies CSVGGIQSNQPQHF.

This clone turned up a few times. The J gene is TRBJ2-7, the V gene TRBV10-3; D may be TRBD2 (6 bases). Germline CDR1 is ENHRY and CDR2 is SYGVKD. The CDR3 contains 12 residues. V was cut by 11 bases and J by 6 bases, with 17 bases left in between. The CDR3, as DNA: TGTGCCTCAACCGCGGGGCTCCGCGAGCAGTACTTC. It specifies CASTAGLREQYF.

This chain connects TRBV5-4 to TRBJ1-4; D may be TRBD1 (6 bases). Germline V CDR1 and CDR2: SGHNT, YYREEE (reference sequence). V was clipped by 1 base and J by 3 bases, with 10 bases between them. The CDR3 covers 15 residues. CDR3 in amino acids: CASSLRGGANEKLFF. CDR3 DNA: TGTGCCAGCAGCTTGAGGGGGGGAGCTAATGAAAAACTGTTTTTT.

The rearrangement links TRBV9 to TRBJ1-2; TRBD1 agrees at 7 bases. The CDR3 consists of 14 residues. In germline, CDR1 is SGDLS, CDR2 YYNGEE. The junction had 9 bases not matched to a gene; V was cut back by 3 bases and J by 7 bases. This CDR3 reads CASSARTGDAGYTF. The CDR3 coding sequence is TGTGCCAGCAGCGCCAGGACAGGTGATGCTGGCTACACCTTC.

The chain carries TRBV6-2 or TRBV6-3 and TRBJ2-7; 9 bases are a match to TRBD2. Trimming cost V 4 bases and J 6 bases; bases outside gene matches: 13. CDR3 size: 16 residues. The germline V gene encodes CDR1 MNHEY and CDR2 SVGEGT. Written as DNA, the CDR3 is TGTGCCAGCAGTTCCTTTTTAGCGGGAGTAATAGGCGAGCAGTACTTC. Its protein product is CASSSFLAGVIGEQYF.